This T cell receptor (beta chain) derives from a study of radiation and T cells in renal cell carcinoma. This clone was found a few times. What it binds is not known. The data were produced by immunoSEQ multiplex PCR, yet TCRdb's version contains in-frame clones alone and is incomplete. The sample consists of 100,000 to 150,000 clones, about four fifths of them appearing once. Trimming removed 0 bases from V and 3 bases from J, with 9 bases in between. This CDR3 has 14 amino acids. CDR1 is SGHVS and CDR2 is FNYEAQ in the germline V gene. Time point given: blood 2 weeks post-SBRT. Treatment: 15 Gy SBRT to primary tumor, nephrectomy 4 weeks later. Serial blood draws occurred at baseline and 2 and 4 weeks post-SBRT. Study-wide results and caveats: In blood, top tumor clones expanded by 2 weeks, shrinking by 4.

The chain employs TRBV7-6 and TRBJ2-7; D remains unclear. This clonotype was sampled from a man aged 50 to 60 with renal cell carcinoma. This specimen consisted of blood, obtained from a patient whose treatment included radiotherapy and nephrectomy. The CDR3 DNA is TGTGCCAGCAGCTTAGCCCCGGTCCTCTACGAGCAGTACTTC. This codes for CASSLAPVLYEQYF.